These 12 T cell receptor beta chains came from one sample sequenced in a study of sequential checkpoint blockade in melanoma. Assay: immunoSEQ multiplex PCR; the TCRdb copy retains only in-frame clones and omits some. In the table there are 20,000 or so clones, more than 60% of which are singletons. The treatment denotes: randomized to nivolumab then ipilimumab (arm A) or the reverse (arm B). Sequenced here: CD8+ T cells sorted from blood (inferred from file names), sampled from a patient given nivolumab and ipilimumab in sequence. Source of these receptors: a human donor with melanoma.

The CDR3 spells CASSPAGISNQPQHF. The CDR3 region has the DNA TGTGCCAGTAGTCCGGCGGGGATCAGCAATCAGCCCCAGCATTTT. The chain combines TRBV19 with TRBJ1-5; D gene unclear. With 5 bases removed from V and 1 base from J, the gap between germline ends came to 12 bases. Germline V gene lookup returns CDR1 LNHDA and CDR2 SQIVND (reference sequence). There are 15 residues in the CDR3.

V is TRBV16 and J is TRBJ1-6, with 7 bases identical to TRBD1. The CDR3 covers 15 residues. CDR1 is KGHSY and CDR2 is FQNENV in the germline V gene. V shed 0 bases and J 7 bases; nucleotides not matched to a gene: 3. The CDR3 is CASSQSSDRNSPLHF. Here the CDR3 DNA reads TGTGCCAGCAGCCAATCCTCGGACAGGAATTCACCCCTCCACTTT.

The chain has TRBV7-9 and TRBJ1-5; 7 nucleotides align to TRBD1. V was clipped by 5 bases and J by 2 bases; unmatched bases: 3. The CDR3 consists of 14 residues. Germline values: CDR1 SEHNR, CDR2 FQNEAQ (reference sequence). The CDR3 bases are TGTGCCAGCAGCCATACAGGGGGCAATCAGCCCCAGCATTTT. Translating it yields CASSHTGGNQPQHF.

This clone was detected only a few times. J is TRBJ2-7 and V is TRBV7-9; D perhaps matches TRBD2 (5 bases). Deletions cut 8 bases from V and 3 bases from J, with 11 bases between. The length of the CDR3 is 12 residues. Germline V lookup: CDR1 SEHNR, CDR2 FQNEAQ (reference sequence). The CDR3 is CASAAADYEQYF. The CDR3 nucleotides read TGTGCCAGCGCGGCAGCGGACTACGAGCAGTACTTC.

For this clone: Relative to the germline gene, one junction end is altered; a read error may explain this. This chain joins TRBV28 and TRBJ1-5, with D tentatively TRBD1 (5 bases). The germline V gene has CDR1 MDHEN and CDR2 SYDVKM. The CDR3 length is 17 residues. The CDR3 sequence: CASSYYGLGGSSQPQHF. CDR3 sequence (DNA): TGTGCCAGCAGCTACTATGGGTTGGGGGGTAGCAGTCAGCCCCAGCATTTT. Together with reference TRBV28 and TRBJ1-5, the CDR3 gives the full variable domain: DVKVTQSSRYLVKRTGEKVFLECVQDMDHENMFWYRQDPGLGLRLIYFSYDVKMKEKGDIPEGYSVSREKKERFSLILESASTNQTSMYLCASSYYGLGGSSQPQHFGDGTRLSIL.

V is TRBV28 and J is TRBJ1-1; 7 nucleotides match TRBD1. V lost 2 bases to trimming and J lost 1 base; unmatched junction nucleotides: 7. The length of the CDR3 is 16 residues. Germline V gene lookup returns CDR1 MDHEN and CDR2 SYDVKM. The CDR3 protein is CASSLDAGGWNTEAFF. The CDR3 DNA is TGTGCCAGCAGTTTAGATGCAGGGGGATGGAACACTGAAGCTTTCTTT.

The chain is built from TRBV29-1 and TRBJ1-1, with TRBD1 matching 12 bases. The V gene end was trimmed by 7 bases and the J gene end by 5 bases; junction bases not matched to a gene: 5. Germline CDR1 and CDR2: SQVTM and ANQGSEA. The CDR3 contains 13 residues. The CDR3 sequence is CSAPGQGATEAFF. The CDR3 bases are TGCAGCGCTCCGGGACAGGGGGCGACTGAAGCTTTCTTT.

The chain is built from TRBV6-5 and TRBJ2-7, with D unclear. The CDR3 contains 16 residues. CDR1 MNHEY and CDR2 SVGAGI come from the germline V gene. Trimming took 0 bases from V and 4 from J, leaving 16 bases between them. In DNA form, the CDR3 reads TGTGCCAGCAGTTACTCGGTCGGGTCCGCCGGTTACGAGCAGTACTTC. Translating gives CASSYSVGSAGYEQYF.

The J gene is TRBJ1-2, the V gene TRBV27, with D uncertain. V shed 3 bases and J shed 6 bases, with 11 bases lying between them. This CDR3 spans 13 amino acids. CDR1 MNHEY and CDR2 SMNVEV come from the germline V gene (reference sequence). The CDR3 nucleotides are TGTGCCAGCAGTTTCACTCCCCGGGATGGCTACACCTTC. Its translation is CASSFTPRDGYTF.

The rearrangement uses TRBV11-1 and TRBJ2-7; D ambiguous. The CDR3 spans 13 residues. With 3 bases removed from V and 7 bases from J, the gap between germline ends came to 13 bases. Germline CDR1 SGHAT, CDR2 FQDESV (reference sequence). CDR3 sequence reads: CASSFKVFGEQYF. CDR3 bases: TGTGCCAGCAGCTTCAAGGTATTCGGGGAGCAGTACTTC.

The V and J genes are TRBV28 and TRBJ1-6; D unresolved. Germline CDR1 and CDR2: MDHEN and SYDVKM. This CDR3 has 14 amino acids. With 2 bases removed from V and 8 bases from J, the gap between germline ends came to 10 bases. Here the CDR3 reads CASSLNSWDSPLHF. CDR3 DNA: TGTGCCAGCAGTTTAAATAGCTGGGATTCACCCCTCCACTTT.

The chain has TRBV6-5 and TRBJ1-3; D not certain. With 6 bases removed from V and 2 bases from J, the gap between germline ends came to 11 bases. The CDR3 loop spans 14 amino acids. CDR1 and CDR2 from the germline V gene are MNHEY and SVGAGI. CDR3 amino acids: CASRSSSPGNTIYF. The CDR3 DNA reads TGTGCCAGCAGATCCTCGTCCCCTGGAAACACCATATATTTT.